This T cell receptor (beta chain) emerged from a study of T cells after yellow fever vaccination. Study context: SMART-Seq v4 Ultra Low Input served to prepare low-cell-number fractions.

Study conclusions and caveats: Weaker overall was a secondary response that nonetheless peaked faster, on day 5 versus 15.

After removal of 6 bases from V and 9 bases from J, the junction contained 6 bases not matched to a gene. This CDR3 contains 15 residues. Germline-derived CDR1 and CDR2 are MNHEY and SMNVEV (reference sequence). TCRdb independently ran MiXCR on the 5' RACE reads; one entry per CDR3 protein. The sample holds roughly 26,000 distinct CDR3 sequences, about 5.5% seen once. This clonotype has ten or more counts. The sequence came from a man younger than 40 who received the YFV17D yellow fever vaccine. The chain is built from TRBV27 and TRBJ1-6; the match to TRBD1 covers 12 bases. Sequenced material: PBMCs, either bulk or a sorted T-cell subset (CD4+, CD8+, memory, or dextramer-sorted; not recorded which), taken 15 days after the yellow fever booster vaccination. CDR3 region: CASSLGQGAISPLHF. The CDR3 DNA is TGTGCCAGCAGCCTGGGACAGGGGGCGATTTCACCCCTCCACTTT.